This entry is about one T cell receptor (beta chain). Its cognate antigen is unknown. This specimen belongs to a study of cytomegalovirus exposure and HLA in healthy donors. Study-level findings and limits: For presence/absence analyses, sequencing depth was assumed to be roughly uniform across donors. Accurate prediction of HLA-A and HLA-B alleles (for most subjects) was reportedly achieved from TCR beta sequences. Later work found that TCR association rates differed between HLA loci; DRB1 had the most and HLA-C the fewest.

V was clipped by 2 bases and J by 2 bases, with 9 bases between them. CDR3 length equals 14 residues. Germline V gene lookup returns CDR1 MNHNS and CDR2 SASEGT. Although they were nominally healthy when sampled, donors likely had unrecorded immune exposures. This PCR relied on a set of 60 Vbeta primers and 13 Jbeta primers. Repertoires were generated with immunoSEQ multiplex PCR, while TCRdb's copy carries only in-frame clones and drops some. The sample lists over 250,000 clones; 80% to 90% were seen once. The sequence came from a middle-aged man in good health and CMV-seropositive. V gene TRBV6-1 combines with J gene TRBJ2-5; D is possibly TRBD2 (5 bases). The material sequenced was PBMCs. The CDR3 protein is CASSETAGQETQYF. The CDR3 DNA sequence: TGTGCCAGCAGTGAAACCGCGGGTCAAGAGACCCAGTACTTC.